This T cell receptor beta chain was recorded in a study of cytomegalovirus exposure and HLA in healthy donors. Broader study findings: Later analysis suggested most CMV-associated TCR beta chains were HLA-restricted. There were 160 or so TCR beta chains listed as cytomegalovirus-associated.

This clone has a handful of counts. Its target is not known. The CDR3 spans 15 residues. Germline CDR1 SGHTA, CDR2 FQGNSA. V shed 5 bases and J shed 4 bases, with 17 bases lying between them. Amplification used 60 Vbeta primers and 13 Jbeta primers. The assay was immunoSEQ multiplex PCR, and TCRdb's table has in-frame clones only and misses some. The sample shows approximately 100,000 clones, roughly 69% of them seen only once. The material sequenced was PBMCs. The chain combines TRBV7-2 with TRBJ1-2, with TRBD1 as a possible D gene (6 bases). The sequence was obtained from a woman in her seventies in good health and CMV-seropositive. Here the CDR3 reads CASSLDTTGFYGYTF. The CDR3 DNA is TGTGCCAGCAGCCTCGACACCACAGGGTTCTATGGCTACACCTTC.